This entry lists 13 T cell receptor beta chains sequenced from one sample in a study of blood T cells in healthy people across ages. The second PCR ran about 7 to 12 cycles with a sample-barcoded 5' primer and J-beta primers. TCRdb reanalysed the 5' RACE reads using MiXCR and keeps one entry per CDR3 protein. The top ten hold roughly 6.3% of the sample, which has roughly 1,300,000 distinct CDR3 sequences, roughly 60% seen once. Sequenced input: blood. Receptor source: a man between 18 and 35 years old in good health.

The chain couples TRBV6-2 or TRBV6-3 to TRBJ2-3; D remains unclear. Trimming removed 7 bases at V and 1 base at J, with 12 bases between. CDR3 size: 14 residues. CDR1 is MNHEY, CDR2 SVGEGT, per germline. The CDR3 here is CASIQDPRTDTQYF. In DNA form, the CDR3 reads TGTGCCAGCATCCAGGACCCCCGCACAGATACGCAGTATTTT.

The rearrangement links TRBV4-1 to TRBJ2-7, with TRBD1 matching 7 bases. CDR3 length: 15 amino acids. From germline, CDR1 is MGHRA and CDR2 YSYEKL. After removal of 0 bases from V and 7 bases from J, the junction contained 9 bases not matched to a gene. For the CDR3, the DNA is TGCGCCAGCAGCCAAGATATGACAGGGCCGGGGGAGCAGTACTTC. This gives the protein CASSQDMTGPGEQYF.

The genes are TRBV4-2 and TRBJ2-7; no clear D gene. The J call may not be correct, given that the DNA end is closer to TRBJ2-4. This CDR3 region has 11 residues. Germline values: CDR1 LGHNA, CDR2 YNFKEQ. In DNA, the CDR3 is TGTGCCAGCAGCCAACTCGACATTCAGTACTTC. The encoded protein is CASSQLDIQYF.

This clonotype turned up a few times. The chain uses TRBV6-5 and TRBJ1-5; D not certain. Germline CDR1 and CDR2: MNHEY and SVGAGI. Trimming took 2 bases from V and 7 from J, leaving 9 bases between them. The CDR3 length is 13 residues. This CDR3 is CASSYGKGQPQHF. The DNA of the CDR3 is TGTGCCAGCAGTTACGGTAAGGGCCAGCCCCAGCATTTT.

The chain employs TRBV4-1 and TRBJ2-4; no definite D call. The better agreement between TRBJ2-5 and the DNA end casts doubt on the J call. The CDR3 runs 13 residues. CDR1 and CDR2 (germline): MGHRA, YSYEKL. CDR3 residues: CASSQVVSETQYF. In DNA form, the CDR3 reads TGCGCCAGCAGCCAAGTTGTTTCGGAGACCCAGTACTTC.

The rearrangement joins TRBV6-2 or TRBV6-3 to TRBJ2-7, with TRBD1 identical over 9 bases. This CDR3 contains 14 residues. With V trimmed by 7 bases and J by 2 bases, 6 bases remained unmatched. Germline V CDR1 and CDR2: MNHEY, SVGEGT. The DNA for the CDR3 is TGTGCCAGCACCCCCTGGGACAGGGCCTACGAGCAGTACTTC. It yields the protein CASTPWDRAYEQYF.

This sequence joins TRBV7-9 and TRBJ2-3; 7 bases line up with TRBD1. V lost 5 bases and J lost 2; bases outside the gene matches: 10. There are 16 residues in the CDR3. Germline V gives CDR1 SEHNR, CDR2 FQNEAQ (reference sequence). As DNA, the CDR3 is TGTGCCAGCAGCCCCCCCGAGGGGGCATACACAGATACGCAGTATTTT. Its translation: CASSPPEGAYTDTQYF.

The genes are TRBV20-1 and TRBJ1-1, with 12 positions matching TRBD1. CDR1 is DFQATT and CDR2 is SNEGSKA in the germline V gene (reference sequence). The CDR3 runs 13 residues. V gave up 4 bases and J gave up 8 bases; unmatched junction bases: 5. This CDR3 reads CSAKGQGAGEAFF. CDR3 sequence (DNA): TGCAGTGCTAAGGGACAGGGGGCGGGGGAAGCTTTCTTT.

This chain uses TRBV9 with TRBJ2-3, with D possibly called TRBD1 or TRBD2 (6 bases each). Germline V lookup: CDR1 SGDLS, CDR2 YYNGEE. The CDR3 covers 16 residues. V was shortened by 3 bases and J by 4 bases, with 18 bases between the two germline ends. The CDR3 spells CASSGKGGLFADTQYF. In DNA form, the CDR3 reads TGTGCCAGCAGCGGAAAGGGGGGCCTTTTCGCAGATACGCAGTATTTT.

The chain uses TRBV6-6 and TRBJ1-2; TRBD1 agrees at 9 bases. In germline, CDR1 is MNHNY, CDR2 SVGAGI (reference sequence). The V gene end was trimmed by 2 bases and the J gene end by 6 bases; junction bases not matched to a gene: 7. This CDR3 is built from 15 residues. The CDR3 DNA reads TGTGCCAGCAGTTACAGGGACAGGGCGTCGGATGGCTACACCTTC. Protein product: CASSYRDRASDGYTF.

The genes are TRBV2 and TRBJ1-2; D is uncertain. Deletions cut 1 base from V and 0 bases from J, with 6 bases between. There are 14 residues in the CDR3. Germline V lookup: CDR1 SNHLY, CDR2 FYNNEI. CDR3 sequence: CASSEDKTNYGYTF. The CDR3 DNA sequence: TGTGCCAGCAGTGAAGACAAGACTAACTATGGCTACACCTTC.

This clonotype was observed a few times. The chain employs TRBV6-1 and TRBJ2-2, with TRBD1 matching 7 bases. The V gene end was trimmed by 7 bases and the J gene end by 3 bases; junction bases not matched to a gene: 5. CDR3 length: 14 amino acids. CDR1 MNHNS and CDR2 SASEGT come from the germline V gene. The CDR3 loop reads CASKPGQYTGELFF. Here the CDR3 DNA reads TGTGCCAGCAAACCGGGACAGTACACCGGGGAGCTGTTTTTT.

The rearrangement links TRBV27 to TRBJ1-5; D is ambiguous. Germline V CDR1 and CDR2: MNHEY, SMNVEV (reference sequence). The V end lost 2 bases, the J end lost 5 bases, and 7 bases lay between the germline ends. The CDR3 extends over 13 amino acids. This chain's CDR3 is CASSLTEDQPQHF. The CDR3 coding sequence is TGTGCCAGCAGTTTAACGGAGGATCAGCCCCAGCATTTT.